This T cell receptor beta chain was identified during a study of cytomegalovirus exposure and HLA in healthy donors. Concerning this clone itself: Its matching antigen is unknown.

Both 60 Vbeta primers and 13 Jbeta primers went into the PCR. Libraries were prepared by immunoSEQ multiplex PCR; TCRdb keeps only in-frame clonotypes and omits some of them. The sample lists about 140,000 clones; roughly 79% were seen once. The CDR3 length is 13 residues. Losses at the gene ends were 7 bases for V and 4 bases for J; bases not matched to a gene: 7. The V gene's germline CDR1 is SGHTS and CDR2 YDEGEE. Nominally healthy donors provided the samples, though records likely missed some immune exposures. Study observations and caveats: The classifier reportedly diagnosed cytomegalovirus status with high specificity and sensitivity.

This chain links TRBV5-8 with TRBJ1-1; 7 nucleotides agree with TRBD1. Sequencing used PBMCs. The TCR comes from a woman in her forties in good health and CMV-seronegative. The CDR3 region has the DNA TGTGCCAGCGGGGGGACAGTTTCCACTGAAGCTTTCTTT. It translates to CASGGTVSTEAFF.